One and the same sample provided the 8 T cell receptor beta chains below, sequenced in a study of Graves' ophthalmopathy and Graves' hyperthyroidism (dated by TCRdb to the late 2010s). Instrument used: Illumina HiSeq 2000. TCR beta CDR3 regions were amplified from RNA transcripts for repertoire sequencing. The first round was an RT-PCR using HTBI primers with the Qiagen OneStep RT-PCR kit, and this first round was followed by a second-round multiplex PCR, then size selection and purification. Using fastp trimming at Q25 and MiXCR clonotype assembly, TCRdb reanalyzed the public sequencing data and kept in-frame beta chains. Under each unique CDR3 protein, matching rows form one entry showing the most common genes and DNA. Recorded for this sample are 40,000 to 45,000 distinct CDR3 sequences; 52% of them occurred a single time. The top ten hold more than 15% of the sample. Sequencing input: peripheral blood. All receptors come from an adult man with Graves' ophthalmopathy.

This clonotype is medium-sized (0.01 to 0.1%). The chain is built from TRBV2 and TRBJ1-2, with a possible D match to TRBD1 (6 bases). Germline V gene lookup returns CDR1 SNHLY and CDR2 FYNNEI. The V gene lost 6 bases and the J gene lost 2 bases, with 13 bases spanning the gap. CDR3 length: 14 amino acids. For the CDR3, the DNA is TGTGCCAGCAGCAGTCGACAGGTGAACTATGGCTACACCTTC. Translated: CASSSRQVNYGYTF.

This clonotype is categorized as medium-sized. The rearrangement uses TRBV7-2 and TRBJ1-5; tentative D call: TRBD1 (5 bases). Germline assignment: CDR1 SGHTA and CDR2 FQGNSA. The CDR3 extends over 13 amino acids. V was pared by 3 bases and J by 5 bases, with 8 bases between. In nucleotides, the CDR3 is TGTGCCAGCAGCTTGGTCAGGGATCAGCCCCAGCATTTT. Its protein product is CASSLVRDQPQHF.

This clonotype turned up a few times. The rearrangement joins TRBV7-2 to TRBJ2-2, with D perhaps TRBD2 (5 bases). Germline V gives CDR1 SGHTA, CDR2 FQGNSA. This CDR3 spans 12 amino acids. V dropped 2 bases and J dropped 7 bases, with 5 bases sitting between them. Written as DNA, the CDR3 is TGTGCCAGCAGCTTAACTAGCGGGGAGCTGTTTTTT. This sequence encodes CASSLTSGELFF.

Here the CDR3 reads CASSIRTVNYGYTF. CDR3 DNA sequence: TGTGCCAGTAGTATTAGGACGGTGAACTATGGCTACACCTTC. The rearrangement joins TRBV19 to TRBJ1-2; D gene uncertain. CDR1 and CDR2 (germline): LNHDA, SQIVND (reference sequence). The CDR3 has 14 amino acids. V was trimmed by 3 bases and J by 2 bases, leaving 10 bases between them.

This clonotype occurred many times. The V gene is TRBV18, the J gene TRBJ2-5; no clear D gene. Per germline, CDR1 KGHSH and CDR2 LQKENI. V was trimmed by 2 bases and J by 2 bases, leaving 12 bases between them. This CDR3 contains 15 residues. The CDR3 bases are TGTGCCAGCTCACCAACCAGCCCCGCACAAGAGACCCAGTACTTC. Its protein product is CASSPTSPAQETQYF.

This clonotype was counted a single time. The V and J genes are TRBV20-1 and TRBJ2-7; 14 bases align to TRBD2. The CDR3 covers 17 residues. CDR1 DFQATT and CDR2 SNEGSKA come from the germline V gene (reference sequence). Trimming at V came to 1 base and at J to 0 bases, leaving 5 bases not matched to a gene. CDR3 in amino acids: CSARGWGTSGSSYEQYF. The CDR3 DNA reads as TGCAGTGCTAGAGGTTGGGGGACTAGCGGGAGCTCCTACGAGCAGTACTTC.

The chain joins TRBV20-1 to TRBJ2-2, with TRBD1 matching 11 bases. The CDR3 contains 17 residues. Germline CDR1 and CDR2: DFQATT and SNEGSKA (reference sequence). Trimming removed 0 bases from V and 3 bases from J; junction bases left unmatched: 6. The chain's CDR3 is CSARDYGTGGDTGELFF. The CDR3, as DNA: TGCAGTGCTAGAGACTACGGGACAGGGGGTGACACCGGGGAGCTGTTTTTT.

This sequence joins TRBV20-1 and TRBJ2-6; D might be TRBD1 (5 bases). V was trimmed by 4 bases and J by 2 bases, leaving 9 bases between them. Germline CDR1 and CDR2: DFQATT and SNEGSKA (reference sequence). The CDR3 totals 14 residues. CDR3 nucleotide sequence: TGCAGTGCTATCGTAGGGGCTGGGGCCAACGTCCTGACTTTC. Amino acids: CSAIVGAGANVLTF.